This T cell receptor (beta chain) is drawn from a study of shared clonotypes between healthy human individuals. Study outcomes and limitations: Richness estimates generally favored naive over memory subsets.

Clones were read by immunoSEQ multiplex PCR, and TCRdb kept only the in-frame ones, dropping some. The sample holds millions of clones, approximately 94% seen once. CDR3 length equals 15 residues. Trimming cost V 6 bases and J 6 bases, with 18 bases left between them. Germline V gene lookup returns CDR1 SEHNR and CDR2 FQNEAQ (reference sequence). In the case of this clone: The antigen remains undetermined.

Naive CD8 populations comprised CD45RO-negative cells positively selected for CCR7, excluding terminally differentiated effector memory CD45RA+ cells. Sequenced material: naive CD8+ T cells sorted from blood. The V and J genes are TRBV7-9 and TRBJ2-1; D may be TRBD1 (6 bases). This receptor was obtained from a man aged 18 to 30 in good health. The CDR3 nucleotides are TGTGCCAGCAGTACCACCCAGGGGTCGGGCAATGAGCAGTTCTTC. It yields the protein CASSTTQGSGNEQFF. The whole variable domain, remainder taken from reference TRBV7-9 and TRBJ2-1, is DTGVSQNPRHKITKRGQNVTFRCDPISEHNRLYWYRQTLGQGPEFLTYFQNEAQLEKSRLLSDRFSAERPKGSFSTLEIQRTEQGDSAMYLCASSTTQGSGNEQFFGPGTRLTVL.